A selection of T cell receptor beta chains follows, all from one sample in a study of shared clonotypes between healthy human individuals. Sequencing used immunoSEQ multiplex PCR; TCRdb keeps in-frame clones, though not all of them. The sample yields about a million clones, around 77% seen once. Sequenced material: memory CD4+ T cells from PBMCs. The source of these receptors is a man aged 18 to 35 in good health. Some clones in this sample may be carry-over from other donors' samples. The CDR3 runs from the conserved cysteine through the conserved F or W.

v_gene	CDR3aa
TRBV5-7	CASSLVWGARTDTQYF
TRBV14	CASSQRQHGELFF
TRBV4-1	CASSQVGIESLEQFF
TRBV21-1	CASSPGLAGGDQETQYF
TRBV19	CASTYTRSTGELFF
TRBV5-4	CASSNIAGAHTDTQYF
TRBV28	CASSPLGRGSADTQYF
TRBV7-2	CASSFNRGETQYF
TRBV29-1	CSITWGLAGIYEQYF
TRBV29-1	CSVRTGGVNEQYF
TRBV7-8	CASSLGTEIIRNTIYF
TRBV5-1	CASSLETSSYEQYF
TRBV9	CASSKPTESSGNTIYF
TRBV18	CASSPPVAPYEQFF
TRBV15	CATSRESGVGFKSGGRYGQYF
TRBV28	CASSPSALGNTIYF
TRBV27	CASSAWTGGSGANVLTF
TRBV21-1	CASSLRPQEAGNEQYF
TRBV30	CAWSTQLNTEAFF
TRBV5-1	CASSFGQSNEKLFF
TRBV30	CAIDRGGYEQYF
TRBV7-2	CASSLNRNTEAFF
TRBV6-6	CASSSDSGRERNIQYF
TRBV6-5	CASSYSIPTREQGQYF
TRBV7-2	CASSLRVGAYGYTF
TRBV5-1	CASSLASGRYEQYF
TRBV5-6	CASSKVDGETQYF